The present T cell receptor beta chain was sequenced within a study of regulatory T cells in long-lasting Graves disease. General study results and limits: Peripheral blood was the sole material, not thyroid tissue.

Investigators prepared the TCR beta libraries by applying iRepertoire HTBI primers and Arm-PCR of CDR3 regions. From the multiplex PCR reads, TCRdb called clonotypes with MiXCR, one entry per CDR3 protein. In the table there are about 440,000 distinct CDR3 sequences, about a sixth of which are singletons. Time point reported: newly diagnosed GD, antithyroid drugs for less than 3 months. Researchers made the TCR library from RNA that was extracted from PBMCs. The guidelines of the American Thyroid Association were the basis for diagnosing Graves' disease. The collection involved drawing roughly 10 milliliters of peripheral blood into EDTA tubes. This clonotype was seen repeatedly, ten times or more. What it binds is not known. Trimming cost V 5 bases and J 1 base, with 21 bases left between them. Germline V CDR1 and CDR2: MNHEY, SVGEGT. The CDR3 totals 17 residues. The same data also went into a second study, on T cells in Graves' hyperthyroidism and ophthalmopathy. As that study records: Within blood appeared most thyroid clonotypes that had expanded above 0.001.

The chain employs TRBV6-2 or TRBV6-3 and TRBJ2-7; weak D call: TRBD1 (5 bases). The sequencing used peripheral blood mononuclear cells (PBMCs), collected at new diagnosis, from a patient treated with antithyroid drugs. The source of this sequence is a woman in her twenties or thirties with Graves disease. CDR3 sequence reads: CASSVDGRRAISYEQYF. As DNA, the CDR3 is TGTGCCAGCAGTGTGGACGGCCGCAGGGCTATTTCCTACGAGCAGTACTTC.